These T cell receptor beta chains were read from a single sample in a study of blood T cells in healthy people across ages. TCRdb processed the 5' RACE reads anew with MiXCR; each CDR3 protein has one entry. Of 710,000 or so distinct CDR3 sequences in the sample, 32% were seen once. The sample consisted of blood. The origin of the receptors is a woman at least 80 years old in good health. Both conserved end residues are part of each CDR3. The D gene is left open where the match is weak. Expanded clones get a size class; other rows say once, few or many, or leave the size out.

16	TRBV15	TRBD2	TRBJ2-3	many	TGTGCCACCAGCAGAGGGGGACTAGCGGGCACAGATACGCAGTATTTT	CATSRGGLAGTDTQYF
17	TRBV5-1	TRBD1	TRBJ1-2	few	TGCGCCAGCAGCCCGGCCGGGACAGGGGCTTGGTCCGACGGCTACACCTTC	CASSPAGTGAWSDGYTF
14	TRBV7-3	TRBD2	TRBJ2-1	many	TGTGCCAGCAGCCGCGGCGGGGAGGGACGGGAGCAGTTCTTC	CASSRGGEGREQFF
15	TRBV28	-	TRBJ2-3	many	TGCGCCAGCAGTCCACCTCGGGGGGCAACAGATACGCAGTATTTT	CASSPPRGATDTQYF
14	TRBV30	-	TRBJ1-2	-	TGTGCCTGGAGTGCAGAGACGCCTAACTATGGCTACACCTTC	CAWSAETPNYGYTF
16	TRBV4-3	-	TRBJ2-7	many	TGCGCCAGCAGCCAAGGAGGGAGCCAGGGAGGCGCTGGGCAGTACTTC	CASSQGGSQGGAGQYF
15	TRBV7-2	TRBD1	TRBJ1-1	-	TGTGCCAGCAGCTGTGACCCGGGACAGGGAAGGCAGGCTTTCTTT	CASSCDPGQGRQAFF
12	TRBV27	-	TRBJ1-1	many	TGTGCCAGCAGGGACCCTGATGCTGAAGCTTTCTTT	CASRDPDAEAFF
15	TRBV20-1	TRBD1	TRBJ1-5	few	TGCAGTGCTAGGAGAAGCAGGGGGCTTGGGCAGCCCCAGCATTTT	CSARRSRGLGQPQHF
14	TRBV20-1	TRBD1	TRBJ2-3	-	TGCAGTGCTATTCCGGGACAGACCACAGATACGCAGTATTTT	CSAIPGQTTDTQYF
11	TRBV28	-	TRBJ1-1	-	TGTGCCAGCTCTACGGGTTTCCCGGCTTTCTTT	CASSTGFPAFF
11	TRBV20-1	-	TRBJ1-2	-	TGCAGTGCTAGTAAAGGGGACGGCTACACCTTC	CSASKGDGYTF
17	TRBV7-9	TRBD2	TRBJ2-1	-	TGTGCCAGCGGCACATCGAGGCGCGGGGGATTCTACAATGAGCAGTTCTTC	CASGTSRRGGFYNEQFF
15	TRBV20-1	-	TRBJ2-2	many	TGCAGTGCTAGACCCTTGCGGGCGAACACCGGGGAGCTGTTTTTT	CSARPLRANTGELFF
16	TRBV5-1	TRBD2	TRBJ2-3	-	TGCGCCAGCAGCTCCGGCGGGGGGAGTAGGACAGATACGCAGTATTTT	CASSSGGGSRTDTQYF
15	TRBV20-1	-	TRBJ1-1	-	TGCAGTGCTAGCTCGGGTGGTAGGGTAGACACTGAAGCTTTCTTT	CSASSGGRVDTEAFF
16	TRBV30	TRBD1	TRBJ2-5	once	TGTGCCTGGAGTGCGATCCCGGGACAGCACCAAGAGACCCAGTACTTC	CAWSAIPGQHQETQYF
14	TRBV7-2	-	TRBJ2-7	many	TGTGCCAGCAGCTTCGGAGGGACGACCTACGAGCAGTACTTC	CASSFGGTTYEQYF
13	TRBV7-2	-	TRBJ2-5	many	TGTGCCAGCAGCACTCAGGGAAGGGAGACCCAGTACTTC	CASSTQGRETQYF
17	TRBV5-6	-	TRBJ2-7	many	TGTGCCAGCAGCTTCCGGGACGCCTTACGACCGGGGTACGAGCAGTACTTC	CASSFRDALRPGYEQYF
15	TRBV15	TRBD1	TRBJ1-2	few	TGTGCCACCAGCAGTGGCGACAGGGGGCTACGAGGCTACACCTTC	CATSSGDRGLRGYTF
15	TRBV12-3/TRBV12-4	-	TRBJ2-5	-	TGTGCCAGCAGTCAGACTGACTCAGCCGGGGAGACCCAGTACTTC	CASSQTDSAGETQYF
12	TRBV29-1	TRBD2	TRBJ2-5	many	TGCAGCGGAAGACTAGCGGGGGAGACCCAGTACTTC	CSGRLAGETQYF
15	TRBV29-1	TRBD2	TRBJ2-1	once	TGCAGCGTAATAAGCGGGAGGGGGTCCTACAATGAGCAGTTCTTC	CSVISGRGSYNEQFF
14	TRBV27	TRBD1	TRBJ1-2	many	TGTGCCAGCAGCCGGGACAGGCGACAGCATGGCTACACCTTC	CASSRDRRQHGYTF
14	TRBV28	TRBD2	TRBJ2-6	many	TGTGCCAGCAGTGAAACGGGGGGAGAAGACGTCCTGACTTTC	CASSETGGEDVLTF
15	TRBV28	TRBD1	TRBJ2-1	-	TGTGCCAGCAGTCGCAGGGGGATCTCCTACAATGAGCAGTTCTTC	CASSRRGISYNEQFF
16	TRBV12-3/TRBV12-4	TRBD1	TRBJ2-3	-	TGTGCCAGCAGTCTAAGCAGGGGGCCGGGCACAGATACGCGGTATTTT	CASSLSRGPGTDTRYF
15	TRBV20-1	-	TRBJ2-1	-	TGCAGTGCTAGAGATTTGAGGGGTTCCTACAATGAGCAGTTCTTC	CSARDLRGSYNEQFF
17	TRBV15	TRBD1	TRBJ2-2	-	TGTGCCACCAGCAGGTTAAAAGACAGGGGCAACACCGGGGAGCTGTTTTTT	CATSRLKDRGNTGELFF
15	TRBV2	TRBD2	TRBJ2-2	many	TGTGCCAGCAGTGTCGAAGCGGGGGGAACCGGGGAGCTGTTTTTT	CASSVEAGGTGELFF
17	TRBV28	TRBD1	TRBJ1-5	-	TGTGCCAGCAGGACCGGGACAGGGGTTGGCAGGAGTCAGCCCCAGCATTTT	CASRTGTGVGRSQPQHF
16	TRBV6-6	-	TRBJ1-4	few	TGTGCCAGCAGTTACTTGGGACCCCAAGCGGGTGAAAAACTGTTTTTT	CASSYLGPQAGEKLFF
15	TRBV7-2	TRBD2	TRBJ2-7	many	TGTGCCAGCAGCCCCTTAGCGGGGGGAACCTACGAGCAGTACTTC	CASSPLAGGTYEQYF
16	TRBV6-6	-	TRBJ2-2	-	TGTGCCAGCAGCCCTCCTCGGGGCCAAAGTGGCGGGGAGCTGTTTTTT	CASSPPRGQSGGELFF
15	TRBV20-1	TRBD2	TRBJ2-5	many	TGCAGTGCTGAAGCAGAAGGGCGGGGGGTGGAGACCCAGTACTTC	CSAEAEGRGVETQYF
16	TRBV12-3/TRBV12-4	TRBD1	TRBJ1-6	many	TGTGCCAGCGGAACGGGACAGGGAGGGTATAATTCACCCCTCCACTTT	CASGTGQGGYNSPLHF
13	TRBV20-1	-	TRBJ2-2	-	TGCAGTGCTAGAGAAGGGAGTACCGGGGAGCTGTTTTTT	CSAREGSTGELFF
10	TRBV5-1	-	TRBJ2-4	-	TGCGCCAGCAGCGGAAACATTCAGTACTTC	CASSGNIQYF
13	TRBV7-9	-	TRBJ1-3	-	TGTGCCAGCAGCCCACAGCCCACCGCACCGAGATATTTT	CASSPQPTAPRYF
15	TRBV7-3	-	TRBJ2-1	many	TGTGCCAGCAGCGATACAGGGACTCGATACAATGAGCAGTTCTTC	CASSDTGTRYNEQFF
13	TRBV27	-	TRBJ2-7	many	TGTGCCAGTCTGGGAGGACTGCCCTACGAGCAGTACTTC	CASLGGLPYEQYF
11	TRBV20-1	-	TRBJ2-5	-	TGCAGTGCATCCCAGGGGGAGACCCAGTACTTC	CSASQGETQYF
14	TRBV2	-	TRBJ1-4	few	TGTGCCAGCAATATACTGGGTAAAAGGGAAAAACTGTTTTTT	CASNILGKREKLFF
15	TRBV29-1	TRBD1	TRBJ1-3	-	TGCAGCGTCGCTACAGGGGGCCTTTCTGGAAACACCATATATTTT	CSVATGGLSGNTIYF